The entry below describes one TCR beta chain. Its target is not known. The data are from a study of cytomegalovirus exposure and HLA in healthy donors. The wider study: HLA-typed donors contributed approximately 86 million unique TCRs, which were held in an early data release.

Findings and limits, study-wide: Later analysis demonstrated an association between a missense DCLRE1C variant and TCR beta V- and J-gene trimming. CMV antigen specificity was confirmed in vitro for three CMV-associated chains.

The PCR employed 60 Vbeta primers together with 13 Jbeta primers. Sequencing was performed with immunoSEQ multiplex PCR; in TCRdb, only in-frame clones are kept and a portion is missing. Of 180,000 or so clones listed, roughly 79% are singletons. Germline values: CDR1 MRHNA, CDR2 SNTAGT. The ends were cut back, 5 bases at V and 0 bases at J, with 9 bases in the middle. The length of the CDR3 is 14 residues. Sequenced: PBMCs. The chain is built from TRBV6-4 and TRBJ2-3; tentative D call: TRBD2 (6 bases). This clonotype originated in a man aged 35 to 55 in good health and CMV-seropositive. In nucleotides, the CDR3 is TGTGCCAGCAGTCCGGGACTTAGCACAGATACGCAGTATTTT. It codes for CASSPGLSTDTQYF.